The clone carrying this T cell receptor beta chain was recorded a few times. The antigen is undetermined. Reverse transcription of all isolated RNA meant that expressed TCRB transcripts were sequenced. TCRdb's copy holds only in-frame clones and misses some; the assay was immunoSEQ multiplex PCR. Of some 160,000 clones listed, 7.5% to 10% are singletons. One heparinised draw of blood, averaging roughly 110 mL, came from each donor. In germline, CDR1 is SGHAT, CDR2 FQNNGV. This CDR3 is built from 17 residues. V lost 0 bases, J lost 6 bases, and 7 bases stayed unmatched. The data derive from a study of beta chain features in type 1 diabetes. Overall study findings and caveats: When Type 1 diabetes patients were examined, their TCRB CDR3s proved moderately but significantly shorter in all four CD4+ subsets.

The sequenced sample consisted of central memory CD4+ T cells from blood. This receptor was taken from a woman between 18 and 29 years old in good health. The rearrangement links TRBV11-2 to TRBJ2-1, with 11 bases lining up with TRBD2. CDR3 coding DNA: TGTGCCAGCAGCTTAGATTTGGCTAGCGGGAGGTTCAATGAGCAGTTCTTC. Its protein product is CASSLDLASGRFNEQFF.